Below are 6 T cell receptor beta chains sequenced from a single sample in a study of T-cell memory formation after mild COVID-19. Via MiXCR, TCRdb re-called the 5' RACE reads, giving one row per CDR3 protein. The sample holds about 340,000 distinct CDR3 sequences, roughly an eighth seen once. The sequencing sample was made of PBMCs or a T cell subset sorted from them (not recorded which). These receptors originate from a man younger than 35 who had mild COVID-19 (a few samples of this study predate the infection). Cell type and time point are not known.

This clonotype was recorded a few times. The rearrangement links TRBV4-3 to TRBJ2-1, with 8 bases fitting TRBD2. After removal of 1 base from V and 7 bases from J, the junction contained 3 bases not matched to a gene. The germline V gene encodes CDR1 LGHNA and CDR2 YSLEER. The CDR3 has 14 residues. DNA for the CDR3: TGCGCCAGCAGCCAAGGCGGGGGGTCTAATGAGCAGTTCTTC. This translates into CASSQGGGSNEQFF.

This clonotype turned up a few times. The CDR3 sequence is CASSPRQSGDTQYF. The CDR3 nucleotides read TGTGCCAGCAGCCCTAGACAATCAGGGGATACGCAGTATTTT. J is TRBJ2-3 and V is TRBV5-4, with a weak D call TRBD1 (5 bases). The CDR3 has 14 amino acids. Trimming removed 4 bases at V and 6 bases at J, with 15 bases between. The V gene's germline CDR1 is SGHNT and CDR2 YYREEE (reference sequence).

The chain has TRBV6-5 and TRBJ1-1; maybe TRBD1 (6 bases). Germline-derived CDR1 and CDR2 are MNHEY and SVGAGI. The CDR3 spans 15 residues. Trimming took 2 bases from V and 4 from J, leaving 14 bases between them. CDR3 DNA: TGTGCCAGCAGTTACCCGGGGCAGGGGACCACTGAAGCTTTCTTT. Its protein is CASSYPGQGTTEAFF.

This clonotype has ten or more counts. The genes are TRBV12-3 or TRBV12-4 and TRBJ2-2; no reliable D call. This CDR3 spans 13 amino acids. V was cut by 3 bases and J by 4 bases, with 6 bases left in between. CDR3 sequence reads: CASSFNPTGELFF. CDR3 coding DNA: TGTGCCAGCAGTTTTAACCCCACCGGGGAGCTGTTTTTT.

V gene TRBV7-2 combines with J gene TRBJ1-5; no definite D call. V dropped 6 bases and J dropped 0 bases, with 12 bases sitting between them. CDR3 length: 15 amino acids. Germline values: CDR1 SGHTA, CDR2 FQGNSA. CDR3 in amino acids: CASSLDGYSNQPQHF. The DNA of the CDR3 is TGTGCCAGCAGTCTAGACGGTTATAGCAATCAGCCCCAGCATTTT.

The genes are TRBV20-1 and TRBJ2-2; D tentatively fits TRBD1 or TRBD2 (5 bases each). The germline V gene has CDR1 DFQATT and CDR2 SNEGSKA (reference sequence). The CDR3 consists of 14 residues. Trimming removed 5 bases at V and 0 bases at J, with 10 bases between. The CDR3 protein is CSAPPGPNTGELFF. As DNA, the CDR3 is TGCAGTGCTCCGCCGGGGCCGAACACCGGGGAGCTGTTTTTT.